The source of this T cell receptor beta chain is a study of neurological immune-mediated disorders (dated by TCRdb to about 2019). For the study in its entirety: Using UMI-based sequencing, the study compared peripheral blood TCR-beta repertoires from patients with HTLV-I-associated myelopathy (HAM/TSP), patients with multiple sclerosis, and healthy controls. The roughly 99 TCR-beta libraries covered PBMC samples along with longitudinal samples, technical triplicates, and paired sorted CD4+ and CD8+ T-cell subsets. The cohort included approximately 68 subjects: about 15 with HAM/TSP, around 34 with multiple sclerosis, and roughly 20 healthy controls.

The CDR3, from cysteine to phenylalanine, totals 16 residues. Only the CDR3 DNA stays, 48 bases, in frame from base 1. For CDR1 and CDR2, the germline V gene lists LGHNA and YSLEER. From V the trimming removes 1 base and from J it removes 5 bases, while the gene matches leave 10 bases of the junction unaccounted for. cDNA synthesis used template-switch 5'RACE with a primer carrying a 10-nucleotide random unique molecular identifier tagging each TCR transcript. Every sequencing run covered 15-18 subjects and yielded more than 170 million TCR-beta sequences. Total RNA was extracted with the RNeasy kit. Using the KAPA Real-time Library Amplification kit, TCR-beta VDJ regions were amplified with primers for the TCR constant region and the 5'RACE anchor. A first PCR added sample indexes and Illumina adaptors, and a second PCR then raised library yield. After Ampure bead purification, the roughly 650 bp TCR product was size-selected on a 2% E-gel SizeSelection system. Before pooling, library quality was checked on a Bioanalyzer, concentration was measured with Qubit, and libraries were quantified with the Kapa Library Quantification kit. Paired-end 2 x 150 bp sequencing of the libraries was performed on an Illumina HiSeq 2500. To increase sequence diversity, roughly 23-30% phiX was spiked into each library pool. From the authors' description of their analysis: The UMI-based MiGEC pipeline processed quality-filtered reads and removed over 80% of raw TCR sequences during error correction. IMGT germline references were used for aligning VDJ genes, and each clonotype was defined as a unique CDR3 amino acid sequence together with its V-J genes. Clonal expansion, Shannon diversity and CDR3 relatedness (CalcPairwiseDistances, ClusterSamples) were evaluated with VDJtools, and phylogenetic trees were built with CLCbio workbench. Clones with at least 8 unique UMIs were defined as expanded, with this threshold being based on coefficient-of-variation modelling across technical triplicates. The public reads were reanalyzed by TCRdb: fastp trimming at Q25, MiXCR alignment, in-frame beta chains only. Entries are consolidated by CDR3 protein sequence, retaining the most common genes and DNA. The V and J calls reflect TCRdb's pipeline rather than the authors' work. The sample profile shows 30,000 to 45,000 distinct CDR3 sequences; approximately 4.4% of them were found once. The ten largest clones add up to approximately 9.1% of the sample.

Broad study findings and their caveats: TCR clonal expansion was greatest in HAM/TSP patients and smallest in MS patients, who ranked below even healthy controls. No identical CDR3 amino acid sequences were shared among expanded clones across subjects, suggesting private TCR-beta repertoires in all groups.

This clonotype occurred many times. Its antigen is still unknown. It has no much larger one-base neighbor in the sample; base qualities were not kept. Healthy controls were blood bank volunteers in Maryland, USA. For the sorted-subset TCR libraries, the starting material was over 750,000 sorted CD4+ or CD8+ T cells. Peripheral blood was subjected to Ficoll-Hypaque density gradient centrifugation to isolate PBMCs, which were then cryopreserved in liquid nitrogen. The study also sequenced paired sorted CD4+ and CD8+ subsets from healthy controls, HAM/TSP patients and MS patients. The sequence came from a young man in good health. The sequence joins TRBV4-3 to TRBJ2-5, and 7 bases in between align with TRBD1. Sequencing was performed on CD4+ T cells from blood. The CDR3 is CASSQGGSNRGETQYF. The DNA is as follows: TGCGCCAGCAGCCAAGGGGGCTCCAACAGGGGCGAGACCCAGTACTTC.